The 6 T cell receptor beta chains presented below share a single source sample, sequenced in a study of identical twins. One entry per CDR3 protein results from TCRdb running MiXCR on the 5' RACE reads. The sample records 250,000 to 300,000 distinct CDR3 sequences, 8.5% to 9.5% being singletons. In addition, the sample was reused for a study of yellow fever vaccine responses in identical twins.

Specimen: CD8+ T cells sorted from blood. The receptors stem from a woman aged 18-29 years in good health.

This clonotype was recorded many times. The chain joins TRBV20-1 to TRBJ2-5, with D perhaps given as TRBD1 or TRBD2 (6 bases each). V lost 1 base to trimming and J lost 5 bases, with 20 bases between them. Germline values: CDR1 DFQATT, CDR2 SNEGSKA (reference sequence). The CDR3 has 16 residues. The CDR3 DNA follows: TGCAGTGCTAGAGTTACCCGTTTCGGGGGCCCGGAGACCCAGTACTTC. Translated: CSARVTRFGGPETQYF.

This clonotype was detected ten times or more. V is TRBV4-3 and J is TRBJ1-1; a possible D gene is TRBD1 (5 bases). Trimming took off 3 bases at V and 1 base at J, with 9 bases between the two ends. The germline V gene encodes CDR1 LGHNA and CDR2 YSLEER. This CDR3 has 14 residues. The CDR3 loop reads CASSHAQGNTEAFF. The CDR3, as DNA: TGCGCCAGCAGCCACGCTCAGGGGAACACTGAAGCTTTCTTT.

This clonotype was detected only a few times. This chain joins TRBV3-1 and TRBJ2-7, with D perhaps matching TRBD1 or TRBD2 (5 bases each). Per germline, CDR1 LGHDT and CDR2 YNNKEL (reference sequence). Trimming pared 0 bases from V and 1 base from J, leaving 10 bases between. The CDR3 runs to 15 residues. The CDR3 nucleotides read TGTGCCAGCAGCCAAGATGCAGGGACGTCCTACGAGCAGTACTTC. The encoded protein is CASSQDAGTSYEQYF.

This chain links TRBV7-9 with TRBJ2-1, with 7 positions matching TRBD1. Germline V gene sequence: CDR1 SEHNR, CDR2 FQNEAQ (reference sequence). The CDR3 loop spans 16 amino acids. Germline trimming cut 3 bases from V and 2 bases from J; bases unmatched to any gene: 7. The CDR3 DNA sequence: TGTGCCAGCAGCTTGGAACAGGGGATCGCCTACAATGAGCAGTTCTTC. Translated: CASSLEQGIAYNEQFF.

This clonotype has ten or more counts. The genes are TRBV10-3 and TRBJ2-5; D is ambiguous. V shed 0 bases and J shed 2 bases, with 7 bases lying between them. The germline V gene has CDR1 ENHRY and CDR2 SYGVKD. The CDR3 loop spans 14 amino acids. The CDR3 DNA follows: TGTGCCATCAGTGAGTCTTGGCAGCAAGAGACCCAGTACTTC. It specifies CAISESWQQETQYF.

This clonotype was seen at least ten times. This chain links TRBV5-6 with TRBJ2-7, with D possibly matching TRBD1 (6 bases). This CDR3 is built from 14 residues. Germline V gene lookup returns CDR1 SGHDT and CDR2 YYEEEE. Trimming took off 3 bases at V and 2 bases at J, with 12 bases between the two ends. DNA for the CDR3: TGTGCCAGCAGCTACGGACAGTCAACCTACGAGCAGTACTTC. Encoded protein: CASSYGQSTYEQYF. Together with reference TRBV5-6 and TRBJ2-7, the CDR3 gives the full variable domain: DAGVTQSPTHLIKTRGQQVTLRCSPKSGHDTVSWYQQALGQGPQFIFQYYEEEERQRGNFPDRFSGHQFPNYSSELNVNALLLGDSALYLCASSYGQSTYEQYFGPGTRLTVT.